The 9 T cell receptor beta chains below all came from one sample that was sequenced in a study of blood T cell repertoires in COVID-19. Here immunoSEQ multiplex PCR was the method, and the copy in TCRdb shows in-frame clones only, minus some. The table shows 200,000 to 300,000 clones, with 70% to 90% occurring only once. Source material: PBMCs or T cells enriched from blood (not recorded which). The receptor set was obtained from a woman aged 40-49 years with acute COVID-19.

This clone was counted a few times. The rearrangement joins TRBV15 to TRBJ1-1; D is unresolved. This CDR3 region has 14 residues. Germline V gene data show CDR1 as LNHNV and CDR2 as YYDKDF (reference sequence). Trimming removed 8 bases from V and 1 base from J, with 14 bases in between. CDR3 DNA sequence: TGTGCCACCCGGTGGTCACCCGCGAACACTGAAGCTTTCTTT. Its protein is CATRWSPANTEAFF. The full variable domain, rest sourced from reference TRBV15 and TRBJ1-1, is DAMVIQNPRYQVTQFGKPVTLSCSQTLNHNVMYWYQQKSSQAPKLLFHYYDKDFNNEADTPDNFQSRRPNTSFCFLDIRSPGLGDTAMYLCATRWSPANTEAFFGQGTRLTVV.

CDR3 sequence (DNA): TGTGCCAGCAGTGAAAAGGGGGACTATGGCTACACCTTC. It translates to CASSEKGDYGYTF. The rearrangement uses TRBV25-1 and TRBJ1-2, with D possibly being TRBD1 (6 bases). V was clipped by 2 bases and J by 3 bases, with 7 bases between them. The CDR3 has 13 amino acids. The V gene's germline CDR1 is MGHDK and CDR2 SYGVNS.

This clone was seen just once. The chain uses TRBV4-2 and TRBJ2-3, with TRBD2 matching 12 bases. The length of the CDR3 is 16 residues. Germline V gene sequence: CDR1 LGHNA, CDR2 YNFKEQ. Trimming took 0 bases from V and 7 from J; bases not matched to a gene: 5. The DNA of the CDR3 is TGTGCCAGCAGCCAAGAACCTAGCGGGGGGGGATATACGCAGTATTTT. It is translated as CASSQEPSGGGYTQYF.

This rearrangement joins TRBV5-6 to TRBJ1-5; D is unresolved. Germline V gene lookup returns CDR1 SGHDT and CDR2 YYEEEE. This CDR3 is 14 amino acids long. Trimming removed 4 bases from V and 1 base from J, with 9 bases in between. The CDR3 is CASSPAGSNQPQHF. The DNA for the CDR3 is TGTGCCAGCAGCCCGGCGGGAAGCAATCAGCCCCAGCATTTT. The full variable domain, its missing parts supplied by reference TRBV5-6 and TRBJ1-5, is DAGVTQSPTHLIKTRGQQVTLRCSPKSGHDTVSWYQQALGQGPQFIFQYYEEEERQRGNFPDRFSGHQFPNYSSELNVNALLLGDSALYLCASSPAGSNQPQHFGDGTRLSIL.

V gene TRBV27 combines with J gene TRBJ1-5, with 7 nucleotides matching TRBD1. CDR3 length equals 14 residues. V lost 2 bases, J lost 7 bases, and 5 bases stayed unmatched. Looked up from germline, CDR1 is MNHEY and CDR2 is SMNVEV (reference sequence). CDR3 loop: CASSLQGEWQPQHF. Here the CDR3 DNA reads TGTGCCAGCAGTTTACAGGGGGAATGGCAGCCCCAGCATTTT.

J is TRBJ1-6 and V is TRBV7-9, with D possibly matching TRBD1 (5 bases). V lost 2 bases, J lost 7 bases, and 15 bases lay in between. The CDR3 runs to 16 residues. Per the germline V gene, CDR1 is SEHNR and CDR2 is FQNEAQ (reference sequence). In DNA form, the CDR3 reads TGTGCCAGCAGCTTATGGGGAGCGGGGCCAAATTCACCCCTCCACTTT. Protein: CASSLWGAGPNSPLHF.

The CDR3 DNA sequence: TGTGCCAGTAGTTTCCGCCGGGTGGACTATGGCTACACCTTC. Protein: CASSFRRVDYGYTF. V usage is TRBV19 and J usage is TRBJ1-2; no reliable D call. The CDR3 spans 14 residues. V lost 5 bases to trimming and J lost 3 bases, with 13 bases between them. Germline CDR1 LNHDA, CDR2 SQIVND (reference sequence). The whole variable domain, remainder taken from reference TRBV19 and TRBJ1-2, is DGGITQSPKYLFRKEGQNVTLSCEQNLNHDAMYWYRQDPGQGLRLIYYSQIVNDFQKGDIAEGYSVSREKKESFPLTVTSAQKNPTAFYLCASSFRRVDYGYTFGSGTRLTVV.

This chain connects TRBV6-5 to TRBJ2-7, with TRBD2 identical over 8 bases. V was pared by 6 bases and J by 3 bases, with 7 bases of the junction left unmatched. Germline CDR1 and CDR2: MNHEY and SVGAGI. CDR3 length equals 14 residues. DNA of the CDR3: TGTGCCAGCAGGGGGGGCAGCGGGAGCTACGAGCAGTACGTC. Its translation: CASRGGSGSYEQYV.

The chain uses TRBV6-1 and TRBJ2-1; 9 bases line up with TRBD1. The CDR3 has 16 amino acids. Trimming cost V 3 bases and J 5 bases; bases outside gene matches: 8. From germline, CDR1 is MNHNS and CDR2 SASEGT. CDR3 in amino acids: CASSERIGTGNNEQFF. The CDR3 bases are TGTGCCAGCAGTGAGCGGATAGGGACAGGGAACAATGAGCAGTTCTTC.